Below, 3 T cell receptor beta chains from the same sample are listed, as sequenced in a study of CD8 T cells in ankylosing spondylitis. Study conclusions and caveats: A TCR beta motif of eight highly homologous variants appeared characteristic of ankylosing spondylitis blood.

TCRdb independently ran MiXCR on the 5' RACE reads; one entry per CDR3 protein. The table includes roughly 700,000 distinct CDR3 sequences, roughly 19% detected once. The antigens these receptors bind are not known. Sequences were obtained from blood, either unsorted or a sorted T cell fraction (not recorded which). Receptors were obtained from a male donor with ankylosing spondylitis.

The chain has TRBV13 and TRBJ2-7, with 8 bases matching TRBD2. The CDR3 sequence is 14 residues long. The V and J ends lost 3 bases and 7 bases, in that order; junction bases with no gene match: 8. Germline values: CDR1 PRHDT, CDR2 FYEKMQ (reference sequence). CDR3 residues: CASSFREGRSEQYF. CDR3 DNA sequence: TGTGCCAGCAGCTTCCGGGAGGGCCGAAGTGAGCAGTACTTC.

The J gene is TRBJ1-2, the V gene TRBV3-1; TRBD1 matches 11 bases. The CDR3 totals 18 residues. With V trimmed by 0 bases and J by 4 bases, 10 bases remained unmatched. CDR1 is LGHDT and CDR2 is YNNKEL in the germline V gene (reference sequence). CDR3 DNA sequence: TGTGCCAGCAGCCAAGATCTCGGGACAGGGGGTGACTTCTATGGCTACACCTTC. The encoded protein is CASSQDLGTGGDFYGYTF.

V gene TRBV20-1 combines with J gene TRBJ2-1; D may be TRBD2 (6 bases). V was cut by 5 bases and J by 3 bases, with 11 bases left in between. Per germline, CDR1 DFQATT and CDR2 SNEGSKA (reference sequence). This CDR3 region has 13 residues. The CDR3 nucleotides are TGCAGTGCTTCCCGACTAGACTACAATGAGCAGTTCTTC. Protein product: CSASRLDYNEQFF.